The rows below give T cell receptor beta chains drawn from one sample of a study of shared clonotypes between healthy human individuals. Only in-frame clones appear in the TCRdb table, and some are missing; sequencing was by immunoSEQ multiplex PCR. The sample includes roughly 1.4 million clones, less than 99% of them seen just once. Sequences were obtained from naive CD4+ T cells sorted from blood. These receptors were obtained from a man aged 25-45 years in good health. Each CDR3 is given with its conserved first and last residue. A D gene is named only where the DNA matches it firmly.

V: TRBV11-2
D: TRBD1
CDR3: CASRRQGSGANVLTF

V: TRBV11-1
D: NA
CDR3: CASSSEGVDEQFF

V: TRBV28
D: NA
CDR3: CASSLAGYDYTF

V: TRBV19
D: TRBD1
CDR3: CASSRPGQGTYEQYF

V: TRBV18
D: NA
CDR3: CASSPPPIAYEQYF

V: TRBV5-5
D: NA
CDR3: CASSPGAREPYEQYF

V: TRBV6-6
D: NA
CDR3: CASRQGNQPQHF

V: TRBV29-1
D: NA
CDR3: CSVLWDTDTQYF

V: TRBV5-1
D: TRBD1
CDR3: CASSLEGTASYEQYF

V: TRBV30
D: TRBD2
CDR3: CAWSILAGAGGELFF

V: TRBV7-8
D: NA
CDR3: CASSLPIGTQATNEKLFF

V: TRBV10-3
D: TRBD1
CDR3: CAINKGQGLTIYF

V: TRBV5-6
D: NA
CDR3: CASSLGPDLAQETQYF

V: TRBV19
D: TRBD2
CDR3: CASSEGLAGNQETQYF

V: TRBV5-6
D: TRBD1
CDR3: CASSLLLDRVVVTGELFF

V: TRBV7-2
D: NA
CDR3: CASSPRGRGVVYEQYF

V: TRBV28
D: NA
CDR3: CASSPQVGDYGYTF

V: TRBV27
D: NA
CDR3: CASSLGGFIGTDTQYF

V: TRBV7-8
D: NA
CDR3: CASSLVSISSYNEQFF

V: TRBV9
D: NA
CDR3: CASSTRGTGELFF

V: TRBV27
D: NA
CDR3: CASSLSGLSSYNEQFF

V: TRBV15
D: NA
CDR3: CATSREGALGYGYTF

V: TRBV29-1
D: TRBD2
CDR3: CSVASGTQETQYF